A single sample is the source of the 18 T cell receptor beta chains below, sequenced in a study of early T cells in non-severe SARS-CoV-2 infection. From the 5' RACE reads, TCRdb called clonotypes with MiXCR, one entry per CDR3 protein. The sample yields approximately 37,000 distinct CDR3 sequences, about 5.2% seen once. The sample here was whole blood, taken at baseline. Receptors were obtained from an adult who was a healthcare worker with PCR-confirmed SARS-CoV-2 infection or an uninfected control (not recorded which).

This clonotype was detected only a few times. The chain has TRBV29-1 and TRBJ2-1; 9 positions match TRBD2. CDR3 length: 14 residues. V lost 6 bases and J lost 2; bases outside the gene matches: 5. CDR1 and CDR2 from the germline V gene are SQVTM and ANQGSEA. CDR3 protein: CSVPASGAYNEQFF. CDR3 bases: TGCAGCGTGCCCGCTAGCGGGGCCTACAATGAGCAGTTCTTC.

Details on this clonotype: This could be a read error, since a much larger clone is one nucleotide away. The rearrangement uses TRBV7-6 and TRBJ2-1, with 8 bases fitting TRBD1. The CDR3 has 15 residues. Germline V gives CDR1 SGHVS, CDR2 FNYEAQ. The DNA of the CDR3 is TGTGTCAGCAGCTCCCGGGACAGGCAAAGCAATGAGCAGTTCTTC. This translates into CVSSSRDRQSNEQFF.

The V gene is TRBV18, the J gene TRBJ1-4; D is unresolved. The CDR3 spans 17 residues. Germline loops: CDR1 KGHSH, CDR2 LQKENI. V gave up 2 bases and J gave up 3 bases, with 16 bases separating them. The CDR3 here is CASSPTMGGDSNEKLFF. CDR3 DNA: TGTGCCAGCTCACCAACCATGGGTGGCGATTCTAATGAAAAACTGTTTTTT.

This clonotype was detected ten times or more. This chain uses TRBV20-1 with TRBJ2-2; the match to TRBD2 covers 8 bases. Germline trimming cut 2 bases from V and 6 bases from J; bases unmatched to any gene: 8. This CDR3 region has 15 residues. Looked up from germline, CDR1 is DFQATT and CDR2 is SNEGSKA (reference sequence). CDR3 DNA sequence: TGCAGTGCTAGAAGCGGACTAGCCTCGGCCGGGGAGCTGTTTTTT. This sequence encodes CSARSGLASAGELFF.

In its sample, this clonotype was seen a few times. The rearrangement joins TRBV12-3 or TRBV12-4 to TRBJ2-3, with TRBD2 matching 10 bases. The CDR3 has 17 residues. The J segment lost 1 base and the V segment lost 2 bases, leaving 6 bases of the junction unmatched. In DNA, the CDR3 is TGTGCCAGCAGTTTACCTAGCGGGAGTATTGGCACAGATACGCAGTATTTT. Protein sequence: CASSLPSGSIGTDTQYF.

This clonotype was found many times. The gene calls are TRBV5-1 and TRBJ2-7; TRBD1 matches at 7 bases. In germline, CDR1 is SGHRS, CDR2 YFSETQ. With V trimmed by 7 bases and J by 2 bases, 6 bases remained unmatched. The CDR3 runs to 13 residues. CDR3 region: CASGTQGAYEQYF. The DNA of the CDR3 is TGCGCCAGCGGGACCCAGGGGGCCTACGAGCAGTACTTC.

This clonotype was observed many times. This sequence joins TRBV4-1 and TRBJ2-3; 11 bases are a match to TRBD2. This CDR3 contains 15 residues. Trimming removed 4 bases from V and 2 bases from J; junction bases left unmatched: 2. Germline V gene data show CDR1 as MGHRA and CDR2 as YSYEKL. The CDR3 DNA sequence: TGCGCCAGCAGCCCGGGACTAGCGGCCACAGATACGCAGTATTTT. Amino acids: CASSPGLAATDTQYF.

The sample holds a few counts of this clonotype. The chain couples TRBV7-3 to TRBJ1-1; no definite D call. V was clipped by 4 bases and J by 1 base, with 10 bases between them. CDR1 SGHTA and CDR2 FQGTGA come from the germline V gene. The CDR3 runs 14 residues. The chain's CDR3 is CASSSRGGNTEAFF. The CDR3 DNA sequence: TGTGCCAGCAGCTCTCGCGGAGGGAACACTGAAGCTTTCTTT.

This clonotype was counted many times. The chain has TRBV20-1 and TRBJ2-5, with 10 positions matching TRBD1. This CDR3 has 15 residues. J was trimmed by 5 bases and V by 3 bases; bases with no gene match: 9. The V gene's germline CDR1 is DFQATT and CDR2 SNEGSKA (reference sequence). CDR3 residues: CSASFGTGVGETQYF. The CDR3 DNA is TGCAGTGCTAGCTTTGGGACAGGGGTGGGCGAGACCCAGTACTTC.

Ten or more counts support this clonotype. The chain links TRBV19 to TRBJ2-1; no clear D. Trimming stripped 0 bases from V and 5 bases from J, with 2 bases between. This CDR3 contains 12 residues. The germline V gene encodes CDR1 LNHDA and CDR2 SQIVND (reference sequence). The CDR3 loop is CASSIDHNEQFF. DNA of the CDR3: TGTGCCAGTAGTATAGACCACAATGAGCAGTTCTTC.

This clonotype was picked up many times. The rearrangement uses TRBV7-9 and TRBJ1-5, with 9 bases identical to TRBD1. Per germline, CDR1 SEHNR and CDR2 FQNEAQ (reference sequence). CDR3 size: 15 residues. The V and J ends lost 1 base and 6 bases, in that order; junction bases with no gene match: 4. The CDR3 DNA follows: TGTGCCAGCAGCTTAGGACAGGGGGGGACTCAGCCCCAGCATTTT. As protein: CASSLGQGGTQPQHF.

The table lists this clonotype with many counts. The chain combines TRBV28 with TRBJ1-1; D is perhaps TRBD1 (6 bases). V was shortened by 5 bases and J by 1 base, with 11 bases between the two germline ends. Germline V gives CDR1 MDHEN, CDR2 SYDVKM. The CDR3 has 14 residues. The CDR3 loop reads CASSVSQGNTEAFF. In DNA, the CDR3 is TGTGCCAGCAGTGTATCACAGGGGAACACTGAAGCTTTCTTT. The whole variable domain, remainder taken from reference TRBV28 and TRBJ1-1, is DVKVTQSSRYLVKRTGEKVFLECVQDMDHENMFWYRQDPGLGLRLIYFSYDVKMKEKGDIPEGYSVSREKKERFSLILESASTNQTSMYLCASSVSQGNTEAFFGQGTRLTVV.

This clonotype occurred many times. V and J are TRBV5-1 and TRBJ2-1; 11 bases agree with TRBD2. The CDR3 contains 16 residues. The J segment lost 3 bases and the V segment lost 4 bases, leaving 6 bases of the junction unmatched. Germline CDR1 SGHRS, CDR2 YFSETQ. CDR3 DNA sequence: TGCGCCAGCAGCCGGGGGACTAGCGGTAGCTACAATGAGCAGTTCTTC. Translated: CASSRGTSGSYNEQFF.

The gene calls are TRBV6-2 or TRBV6-3 and TRBJ2-3; TRBD2 might be the D (5 bases). V gave up 7 bases and J gave up 4 bases, with 12 bases separating them. Germline values: CDR1 MNHEY, CDR2 SVGEGT. The CDR3 sequence is 13 residues long. In DNA form, the CDR3 reads TGTGCCAGCACCCTCGGGGTGGCAGATACGCAGTATTTT. Translating it yields CASTLGVADTQYF.

This clonotype was seen many times. The chain carries TRBV12-3 or TRBV12-4 and TRBJ2-5; 7 positions agree with TRBD1. The CDR3 is 15 amino acids. V shed 5 bases and J 5 bases; nucleotides not matched to a gene: 11. This CDR3 is CASSPRDSLSETQYF. The CDR3 nucleotides are TGTGCCAGCAGTCCCCGGGACAGCCTGTCTGAGACCCAGTACTTC.

This clonotype was seen ten or more times. The rearrangement joins TRBV18 to TRBJ1-5; 7 nucleotides align to TRBD1. Germline V gene data show CDR1 as KGHSH and CDR2 as LQKENI. The CDR3 is made up of 14 amino acids. The V and J ends lost 3 bases and 6 bases, in that order; junction bases with no gene match: 5. The CDR3 bases are TGTGCCAGCTCACCGCGGCAGGGGGTTCAGCCCCAGCATTTT. It codes for CASSPRQGVQPQHF.

The chain carries TRBV20-1 and TRBJ2-3; 12 bases map to TRBD2. The CDR3 runs 16 residues. J was trimmed by 4 bases and V by 3 bases; bases with no gene match: 8. Germline V gene lookup returns CDR1 DFQATT and CDR2 SNEGSKA (reference sequence). CDR3 sequence (DNA): TGCAGTGCTAGTGTCCTAGCGGGAGGGGGACCAGATACGCAGTATTTT. Its translation is CSASVLAGGGPDTQYF.

In this sample, this clonotype turned up a few times. The V and J genes are TRBV27 and TRBJ2-5, with TRBD2 matching over 15 bases. Per germline, CDR1 MNHEY and CDR2 SMNVEV (reference sequence). Trimming at V came to 5 bases and at J to 4 bases, leaving 5 bases not matched to a gene. The CDR3 length is 16 residues. CDR3 sequence: CASSEGLAGGRETQYF. As DNA, the CDR3 is TGTGCCAGCAGTGAGGGACTAGCGGGAGGACGAGAGACCCAGTACTTC.